This TCR beta chain was observed in a study of beta chain features in type 1 diabetes. This CDR3 is built from 12 residues. The ends were cut back, 4 bases at V and 2 bases at J, with 4 bases in the middle. From germline, CDR1 is SGHVS and CDR2 FQNEAQ. Of the isolated RNA, all was reverse transcribed, and so the sequenced material was expressed TCRB transcripts. Data came from immunoSEQ multiplex PCR; TCRdb stores just in-frame clones and leaves some out. The sample contains 200,000 to 250,000 clones, about a tenth of which appear only once. This clone was recorded a few times. The material sequenced was central memory CD4+ T cells from blood. This chain links TRBV7-8 with TRBJ2-3; D gene unclear. This TCR was recovered from a man aged 18 to 30 in good health. CDR3 coding DNA: TGTGCCAGCAGCTCATACACAGATACGCAGTATTTT. Translation gives CASSSYTDTQYF.